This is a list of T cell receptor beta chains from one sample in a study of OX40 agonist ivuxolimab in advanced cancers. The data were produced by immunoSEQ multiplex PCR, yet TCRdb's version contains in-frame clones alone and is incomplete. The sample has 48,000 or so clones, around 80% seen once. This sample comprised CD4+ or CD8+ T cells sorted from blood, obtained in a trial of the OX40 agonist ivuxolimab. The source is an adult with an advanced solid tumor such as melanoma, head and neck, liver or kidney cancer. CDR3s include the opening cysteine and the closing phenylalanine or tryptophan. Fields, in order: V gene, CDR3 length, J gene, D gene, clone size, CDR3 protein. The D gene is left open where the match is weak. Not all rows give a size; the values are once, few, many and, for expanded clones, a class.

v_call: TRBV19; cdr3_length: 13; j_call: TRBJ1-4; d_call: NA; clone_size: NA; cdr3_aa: CASSIWAMEKLFF
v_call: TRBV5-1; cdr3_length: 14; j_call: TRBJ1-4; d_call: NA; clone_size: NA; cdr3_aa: CASTPGGGGEKLFF
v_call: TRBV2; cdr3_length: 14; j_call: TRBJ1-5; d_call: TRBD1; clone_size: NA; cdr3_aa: CASWGQASNQPQHF
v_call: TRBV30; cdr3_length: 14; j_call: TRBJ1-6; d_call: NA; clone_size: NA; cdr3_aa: CAWSLWGINSPLHF
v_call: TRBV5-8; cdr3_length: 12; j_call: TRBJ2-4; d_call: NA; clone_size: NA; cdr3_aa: CASTRRGAIQYF
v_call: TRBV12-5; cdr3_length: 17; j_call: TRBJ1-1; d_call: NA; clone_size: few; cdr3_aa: CASGLASDSPKNTEAFF
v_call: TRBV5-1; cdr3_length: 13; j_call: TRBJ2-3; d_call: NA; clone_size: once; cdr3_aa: CASKAEWADTQYF
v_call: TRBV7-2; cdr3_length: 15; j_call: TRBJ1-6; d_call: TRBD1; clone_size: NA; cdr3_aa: CASTAVWTGNSPLHF
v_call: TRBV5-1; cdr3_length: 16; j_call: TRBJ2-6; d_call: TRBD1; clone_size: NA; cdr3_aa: CASSLGQASGANVLTF
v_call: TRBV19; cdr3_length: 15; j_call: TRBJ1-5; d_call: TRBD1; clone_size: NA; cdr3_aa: CASNPDRGILQPQHF
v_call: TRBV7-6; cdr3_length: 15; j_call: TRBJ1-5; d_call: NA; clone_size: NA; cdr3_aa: CASSAQGHSNQPQHF
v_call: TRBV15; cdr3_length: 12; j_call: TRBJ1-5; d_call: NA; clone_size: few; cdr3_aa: CATSRALGPQHF
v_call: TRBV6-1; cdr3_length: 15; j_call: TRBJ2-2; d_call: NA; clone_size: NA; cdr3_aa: CASSSLGAHSGELFF
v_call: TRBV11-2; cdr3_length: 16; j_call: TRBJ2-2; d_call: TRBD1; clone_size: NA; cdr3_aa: CASTRDRGLRTGELFF
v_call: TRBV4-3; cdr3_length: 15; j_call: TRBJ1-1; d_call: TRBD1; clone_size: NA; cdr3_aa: CASSRYSTGEAEAFF
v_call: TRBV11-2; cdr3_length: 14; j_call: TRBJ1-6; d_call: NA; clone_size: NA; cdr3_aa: CASSLDSSDSPLHF
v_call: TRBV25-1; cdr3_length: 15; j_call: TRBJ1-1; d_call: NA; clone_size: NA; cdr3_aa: CASSESGTMNTEAFF
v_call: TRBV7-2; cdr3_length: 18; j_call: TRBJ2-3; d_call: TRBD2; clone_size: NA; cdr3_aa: CASSASKVWRGDKDTQYF
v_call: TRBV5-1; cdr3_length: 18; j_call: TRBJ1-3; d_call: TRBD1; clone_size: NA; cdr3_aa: CASSLAGQGAENGNTIYF
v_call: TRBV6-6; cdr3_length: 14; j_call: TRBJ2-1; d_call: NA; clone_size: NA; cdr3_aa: CASSYPAGRDEQFF
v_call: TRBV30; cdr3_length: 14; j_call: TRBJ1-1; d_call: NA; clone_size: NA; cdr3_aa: CTWWSRGMRTEAFF
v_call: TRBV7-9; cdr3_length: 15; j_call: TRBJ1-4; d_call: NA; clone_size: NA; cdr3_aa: CASSLVRGSDEKLFF
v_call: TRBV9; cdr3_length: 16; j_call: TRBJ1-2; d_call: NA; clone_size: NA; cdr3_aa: CASSTTQTASNYGYTF
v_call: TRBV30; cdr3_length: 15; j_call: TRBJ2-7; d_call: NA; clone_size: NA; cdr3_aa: CAWGRKNGPTYEQYF
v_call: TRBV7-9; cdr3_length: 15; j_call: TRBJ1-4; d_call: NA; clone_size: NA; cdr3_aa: CASSSHGGENEKLFF
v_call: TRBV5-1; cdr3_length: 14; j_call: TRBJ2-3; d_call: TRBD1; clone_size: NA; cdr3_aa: CASSWQGAQDTQYF
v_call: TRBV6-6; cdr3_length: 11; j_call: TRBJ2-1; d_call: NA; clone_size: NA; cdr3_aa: CAAARYNEQFF
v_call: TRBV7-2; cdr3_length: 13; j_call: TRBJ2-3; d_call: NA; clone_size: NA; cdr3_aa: CASRGASTDTQYF
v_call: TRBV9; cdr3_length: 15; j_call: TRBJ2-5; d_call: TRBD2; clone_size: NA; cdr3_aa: CASAAGGMYQETQYF
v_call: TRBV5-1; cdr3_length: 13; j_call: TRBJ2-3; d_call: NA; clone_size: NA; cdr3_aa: CASGVTSTDTQYF
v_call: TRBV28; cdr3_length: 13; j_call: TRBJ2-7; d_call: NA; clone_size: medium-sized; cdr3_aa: CASSSPNYYEQYF
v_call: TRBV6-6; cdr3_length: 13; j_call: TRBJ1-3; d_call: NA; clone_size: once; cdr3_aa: CASVLTSGNTIYF
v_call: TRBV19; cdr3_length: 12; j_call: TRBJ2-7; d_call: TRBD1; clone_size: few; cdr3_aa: CASSRTGYEQYF
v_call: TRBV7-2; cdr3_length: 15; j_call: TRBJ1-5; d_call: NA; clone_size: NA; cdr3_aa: CASSLGGKSNQPQHF
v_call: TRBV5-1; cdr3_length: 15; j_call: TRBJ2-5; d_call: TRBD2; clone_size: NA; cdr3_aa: CASSPGLVGQETQYF